One sample yielded the 9 T cell receptor beta chains listed below, sequenced in a study of blood T cell repertoires in COVID-19. The repertoire was sequenced with immunoSEQ multiplex PCR; TCRdb's copy has only in-frame clones and lacks some. The table has about 130,000 clones, about 80% seen once. Source material: peripheral blood. Source of these receptors: a woman aged 80 or over with acute or convalescent COVID-19.

This clone was seen only a few times. This chain uses TRBV4-3 with TRBJ2-1; possibly TRBD2 for D (5 bases). This CDR3 contains 16 residues. From germline, CDR1 is LGHNA and CDR2 YSLEER. Trimming took 8 bases from V and 8 from J, leaving 25 bases between them. This chain's CDR3 is CASGRIGVGTPDEQFF. The CDR3 DNA is TGCGCCAGCGGACGGATCGGGGTGGGAACACCCGATGAGCAGTTCTTC.

The chain recombines TRBV2 with TRBJ1-1; the match to TRBD1 covers 8 bases. V dropped 6 bases and J dropped 4; count of bases not matched to a gene: 4. Germline CDR1 is SNHLY and CDR2 is FYNNEI. The CDR3 sequence is 13 residues long. CDR3 nucleotides: TGTGCCAGCAGAGACAGGGGTTTCACTGAAGCTTTCTTT. This translates into CASRDRGFTEAFF.

The CDR3 DNA reads TGTGCCAGCAGTTGGGAGGCGAATGGCTACACCTTC. Protein: CASSWEANGYTF. This rearrangement joins TRBV11-2 to TRBJ1-2; D unclear. Trimming pared 6 bases from V and 6 bases from J, leaving 11 bases between. This CDR3 is built from 12 residues. Germline CDR1 is SGHAT and CDR2 is FQNNGV.

The genes are TRBV4-3 and TRBJ1-1; no definite D call. Per the germline V gene, CDR1 is LGHNA and CDR2 is YSLEER. V was shortened by 2 bases and J by 9 bases, with 19 bases between the two germline ends. This CDR3 has 15 residues. CDR3 residues: CASSQYLRPGPQAFF. CDR3 DNA: TGCGCCAGCAGCCAATACCTACGGCCGGGTCCTCAAGCTTTCTTT.

The chain links TRBV6-2 or TRBV6-3 to TRBJ2-5, with 9 bases aligning to TRBD2. Germline V CDR1 and CDR2: MNHEY, SVGEGT. The CDR3 is made up of 18 amino acids. After removal of 0 bases from V and 5 bases from J, the junction contained 13 bases not matched to a gene. CDR3 loop: CASSYSQLAGLWGETQYF. The CDR3 coding sequence is TGTGCCAGCAGTTACTCGCAACTAGCGGGTCTCTGGGGGGAGACCCAGTACTTC.

The chain has TRBV20-1 and TRBJ1-2, with D maybe TRBD1 (5 bases). V was trimmed by 4 bases and J by 6 bases, leaving 9 bases between them. Germline V lookup: CDR1 DFQATT, CDR2 SNEGSKA (reference sequence). The CDR3 totals 11 residues. The CDR3 reads CSATKGDGYTF. The CDR3 coding sequence is TGCAGTGCTACTAAAGGGGATGGCTACACCTTC.

This clone was seen a single time. Written as DNA, the CDR3 is TGTGCCAGCAGTTACTCAGGGACTAGCACAGATACGCAGTATTTT. Amino acid sequence: CASSYSGTSTDTQYF. The chain joins TRBV6-5 to TRBJ2-3, with D tentatively TRBD2 (6 bases). Deletions cut 0 bases from V and 0 bases from J, with 7 bases between. Germline V CDR1 and CDR2: MNHEY, SVGAGI. The CDR3 is 15 residues long.

The chain joins TRBV4-1 to TRBJ1-5; 8 nucleotides line up with TRBD1. Germline V gene sequence: CDR1 MGHRA, CDR2 YSYEKL. With V trimmed by 3 bases and J by 7 bases, 8 bases remained unmatched. CDR3 size: 15 residues. CDR3 sequence reads: CASSHSDRANQPQHF. The CDR3 DNA sequence: TGCGCCAGCAGCCATTCGGACAGGGCCAACCAGCCCCAGCATTTT.

V gene TRBV25-1 combines with J gene TRBJ2-1; TRBD2 matches 7 bases. Germline assignment: CDR1 MGHDK and CDR2 SYGVNS. CDR3 size: 15 residues. The ends lost 5 bases at V and 8 bases at J; junction bases unmatched: 12. The CDR3 DNA is TGTGCCAGCAGTCAGCGGGGTCCCGCTTGGGATGAGCAGTTCTTC. This gives the protein CASSQRGPAWDEQFF.